Each of the 10 T cell receptor beta chains below was sequenced from the same sample in a study of PD-1 blockade in classical Hodgkin lymphoma. Only in-frame clones appear in the TCRdb table, and some are missing; sequencing was by immunoSEQ multiplex PCR. Among approximately 26,000 clones listed, about 80% were seen once. There was relapse after autologous stem cell transplantation in every patient, and there was variation in brentuximab vedotin exposure. This specimen was peripheral blood mononuclear cells (PBMCs), taken before the second cycle of nivolumab. Receptors originate from a human donor with classical Hodgkin lymphoma.

This clone was counted once. The rearrangement joins TRBV29-1 to TRBJ2-4, with D possibly matching TRBD1 (6 bases). This CDR3 contains 12 residues. Germline V lookup: CDR1 SQVTM, CDR2 ANQGSEA. The V gene lost 6 bases and the J gene lost 6 bases, with 12 bases spanning the gap. The chain's CDR3 is CSVSGALNIQYF. The CDR3 bases are TGCAGCGTCTCAGGGGCTTTAAACATTCAGTACTTC.

V usage is TRBV2 and J usage is TRBJ1-1, with D uncertain. V lost 7 bases, J lost 1 base, and 13 bases lay in between. CDR1 SNHLY and CDR2 FYNNEI come from the germline V gene. This CDR3 has 14 residues. The CDR3 sequence is CASTMGYSNTEAFF. Written as DNA, the CDR3 is TGTGCCAGCACCATGGGCTACTCGAACACTGAAGCTTTCTTT.

This clone was seen more than once but under ten times. This chain links TRBV28 with TRBJ1-5, with D perhaps TRBD1 (6 bases). Germline CDR1 reads MDHEN; CDR2 reads SYDVKM. V lost 6 bases to trimming and J lost 5 bases, with 17 bases between them. This CDR3 spans 15 amino acids. Here the CDR3 DNA reads TGTGCCAGCAGAGCTCGAACAGGGTCCCATCAGCCCCAGCATTTT. Protein sequence: CASRARTGSHQPQHF.

The chain recombines TRBV6-6 with TRBJ2-7, with D unclear. V lost 4 bases and J 0 bases, leaving 7 bases between the germline ends. CDR3 length equals 13 residues. The germline CDR1 and CDR2 sequences are MNHNY and SVGAGI (reference sequence). This CDR3 is CASSLQSSYEQYF. CDR3 DNA: TGTGCCAGCAGTTTGCAGAGCTCCTACGAGCAGTACTTC.

The chain couples TRBV19 to TRBJ2-7; tentatively, D is TRBD1 (6 bases). The V end lost 8 bases, the J end lost 11 bases, and 19 bases lay between the germline ends. CDR1 LNHDA and CDR2 SQIVND come from the germline V gene (reference sequence). The CDR3 is 12 residues long. The CDR3 spells CASEDRLLRKYF. The CDR3 DNA is TGTGCCAGTGAAGACAGGTTGTTAAGGAAGTACTTC.

On this clone itself: Other DNA sequences in the same sample also yield this CDR3. The genes are TRBV7-8 and TRBJ2-1; D gene uncertain. The germline V and J ends were trimmed by 0 bases and 0 bases, with 3 bases remaining between them. CDR3 size: 14 residues. Germline CDR1 is SGHVS and CDR2 is FQNEAQ. CDR3 DNA: TGTGCCAGCAGCTTAGCGGGCTCCTACAATGAGCAGTTCTTC. Translating gives CASSLAGSYNEQFF. Together with reference TRBV7-8 and TRBJ2-1, the CDR3 gives the full variable domain: GAGVSQSPRYKVAKRGQDVALRCDPISGHVSLFWYQQALGQGPEFLTYFQNEAQLDKSGLPSDRFFAERPEGSVSTLKIQRTQQEDSAVYLCASSLAGSYNEQFFGPGTRLTVL.

The V and J genes are TRBV4-1 and TRBJ2-1; 11 nucleotides match TRBD2. There are 21 residues in the CDR3. Germline assignment: CDR1 MGHRA and CDR2 YSYEKL. The trim removed 1 base at V and 0 bases at J, leaving 14 bases unmatched. The CDR3 DNA follows: TGCGCCAGCAGCCAAGGCTGGCTAGCGGGAGGTCGCCCTTTCTCCTACAATGAGCAGTTCTTC. Translated, it gives CASSQGWLAGGRPFSYNEQFF.

This chain connects TRBV6-6 to TRBJ2-5; maybe TRBD2 (6 bases). Trimming stripped 0 bases from V and 5 bases from J, with 13 bases between. This CDR3 contains 15 residues. The germline gives CDR1 MNHNY, CDR2 SVGAGI (reference sequence). Here the CDR3 reads CASSYSSGGRETQYF. DNA of the CDR3: TGTGCCAGCAGTTACTCGAGTGGGGGGAGGGAGACCCAGTACTTC.

This chain uses TRBV29-1 with TRBJ2-4, with D tentatively TRBD1 (5 bases). Germline loops: CDR1 SQVTM, CDR2 ANQGSEA. CDR3 size: 12 residues. Trimming pared 4 bases from V and 9 bases from J, leaving 13 bases between. This chain's CDR3 is CSVGAGQTIQYF. The CDR3 DNA sequence: TGCAGCGTTGGGGCAGGGCAGACCATTCAGTACTTC.

The chain carries TRBV7-2 and TRBJ2-7; a weak D match, TRBD2 (6 bases). CDR1 SGHTA and CDR2 FQGNSA come from the germline V gene. CDR3 length: 13 residues. V lost 4 bases and J 3 bases, leaving 10 bases between the germline ends. Written as DNA, the CDR3 is TGTGCCAGCAGCTCGCTGGGAGGCTACGAGCAGTACTTC. Residues: CASSSLGGYEQYF.